These 8 T cell receptor beta chains came from one sample sequenced in a study of patients and donors after allogeneic stem cell transplantation. From the RT-PCR reads, TCRdb called clonotypes with MiXCR, one entry per CDR3 protein. The table includes about 87,000 distinct CDR3 sequences, 5% detected once. The sequencing sample was made of blood, either unsorted or a sorted T cell fraction (not recorded which). The source is a human donor who was either an allogeneic HSCT recipient or a stem cell or donor lymphocyte infusion donor (not recorded which). It is not recorded whose cells these are; they may come from a transplant donor.

At least ten counts were recorded for this clonotype. The CDR3 DNA reads TGTGCCAGCAGCCCCAGGAGATCCGAGAACACTGAAGCTTTCTTT. Translating it yields CASSPRRSENTEAFF. V usage is TRBV5-4 and J usage is TRBJ1-1, with D unclear. Germline V gene sequence: CDR1 SGHNT, CDR2 YYREEE (reference sequence). The CDR3 is 15 amino acids. Trimming stripped 4 bases from V and 1 base from J, with 14 bases between.

This clonotype has ten or more counts. This sequence joins TRBV5-1 and TRBJ1-2; no clear D gene. Trimming removed 4 bases at V and 3 bases at J, with 13 bases between. CDR3 length: 14 amino acids. Germline CDR1 reads SGHRS; CDR2 reads YFSETQ. CDR3 sequence (DNA): TGCGCCAGCAGCGCAGCAGCCTTGGACTATGGCTACACCTTC. Encoded protein: CASSAAALDYGYTF.

This clonotype was recorded at least ten times. The chain carries TRBV5-1 and TRBJ2-1; tentative D call: TRBD2 (5 bases). Germline V gene data show CDR1 as SGHRS and CDR2 as YFSETQ. Trimming removed 1 base at V and 0 bases at J, with 5 bases between. CDR3 length: 14 residues. The CDR3 DNA sequence: TGCGCCAGCAGCTTGCGGGGCTCCTACAATGAGCAGTTCTTC. Translating it yields CASSLRGSYNEQFF.

Only a few counts were recorded for this clonotype. The gene calls are TRBV5-4 and TRBJ1-2; 7 bases map to TRBD1. The CDR3 runs to 14 residues. CDR1 and CDR2 from the germline V gene are SGHNT and YYREEE (reference sequence). V was clipped by 0 bases and J by 8 bases; unmatched bases: 7. The CDR3 region is CASSLDRGIRGYTF. The CDR3, as DNA: TGTGCCAGCAGCTTGGACAGGGGTATACGGGGCTACACCTTC.

This clonotype was counted at least ten times. This chain joins TRBV18 and TRBJ1-5, with 11 positions matching TRBD1. With 3 bases clipped from V and 2 bases from J, the junction kept 12 bases outside the gene matches. In germline, CDR1 is KGHSH, CDR2 LQKENI. CDR3 length: 19 residues. The CDR3 protein is CASSPTAGTGGYGNQPQHF. CDR3 coding DNA: TGTGCCAGCTCACCGACAGCCGGGACAGGGGGTTACGGCAATCAGCCCCAGCATTTT. Looking up the rest from reference TRBV18 and TRBJ1-5 gives the full variable domain: NAGVMQNPRHLVRRRGQEARLRCSPMKGHSHVYWYRQLPEEGLKFMVYLQKENIIDESGMPKERFSAEFPKEGPSILRIQQVVRGDSAAYFCASSPTAGTGGYGNQPQHFGDGTRLSIL.

The table lists this clonotype with a few counts. This chain connects TRBV20-1 to TRBJ2-5; 10 bases match TRBD2. This CDR3 has 14 residues. The junction had 4 bases not matched to a gene; V was cut back by 4 bases and J by 2 bases. Germline V gives CDR1 DFQATT, CDR2 SNEGSKA (reference sequence). DNA for the CDR3: TGCAGTGCTACGCGGACTAGCGGACAAGAGACCCAGTACTTC. It translates to CSATRTSGQETQYF.

The sample holds many counts of this clonotype. DNA of the CDR3: TGCAGCGTGGAGGGGGTCTGGAATGAGCAGTTCTTC. It yields the protein CSVEGVWNEQFF. The genes are TRBV29-1 and TRBJ2-1; D tentatively reads TRBD1 or TRBD2 (6 bases each). Per germline, CDR1 SQVTM and CDR2 ANQGSEA. V was pared by 6 bases and J by 7 bases, with 13 bases between. The CDR3 has 12 amino acids.

This clonotype was seen at least ten times. The V gene is TRBV20-1, the J gene TRBJ2-1; D is perhaps TRBD2 (5 bases). The CDR3 is made up of 16 amino acids. Germline CDR1 DFQATT, CDR2 SNEGSKA (reference sequence). Trimming pared 5 bases from V and 1 base from J, leaving 18 bases between. CDR3 residues: CSAHLPLGKSYNEQFF. Here the CDR3 DNA reads TGCAGTGCTCATCTCCCACTCGGGAAATCCTACAATGAGCAGTTCTTC.